This T cell receptor beta chain comes out of a study of blood T cell repertoires in COVID-19. Seattle's enrolled individuals joined amid active infection and were then monitored longitudinally. In the study's own analysis: Nucleated cell number was recorded as an estimate derived from reference gene primer amplification. The assay was immunoSEQ multiplex PCR, and TCRdb's table has in-frame clones only and misses some. The V and J calls and the clone size are those of that table, but D and trimming were determined from the DNA. The sample holds just over 250,000 clones; approximately 88% are singletons and the top ten take around 9.6%. The source is a woman between 65 and 79 years old with COVID-19, enrolled during active disease. Sequenced material: peripheral blood.

Written as DNA, the CDR3 is TGCAGTGCTAGTGCCCAGGGGGCAAACACCGGGGAGCTGTTTTTT. Its translation is CSASAQGANTGELFF. The rearrangement joins TRBV20-1 to TRBJ2-2, with 8 bases aligning to TRBD1. Germline V gives CDR1 DFQATT, CDR2 SNEGSKA (reference sequence). Unmatched junction bases numbered 5, after V lost 3 bases and J lost 2 bases. The length of the CDR3 is 15 residues.